This T cell receptor beta chain is drawn from a study of T cell responses to AZD1222 COVID-19 vaccine. V was clipped by 6 bases and J by 0 bases, with 9 bases between them. CDR3 length: 15 amino acids. The germline V gene encodes CDR1 MNHEY and CDR2 SVGAGI. Study results and limitations: Clonal diversity may have been underestimated, and the donors were mostly white British, with more females than males.

In the case of this clone: Its target is unknown.

Profiled with immunoSEQ multiplex PCR; TCRdb holds only in-frame clones, not every one. The sample consists of about 140,000 clones, 70% to 90% of them appearing once. Sequenced here: peripheral blood, sampled on day 0 of AZD1222 vaccination. This TCR derives from an adult in good health. V is TRBV6-5 and J is TRBJ1-6; D remains unclear. The CDR3 sequence is CASSYGHSYNSPLHF. The CDR3 bases are TGTGCCAGCAGCTACGGTCACTCCTATAATTCACCCCTCCACTTT.